The sequence of this T cell receptor beta chain was determined in a study of cytotoxic CD8 clonotypes in ibrutinib-treated CLL. Study-level findings and limits: Sampling time points were not equivalent between sustained-remission and progressing patients. Contraction or stability on treatment was seen for public clonotypes, which were uncommon.

Germline CDR1 reads SGHDN; CDR2 reads FVKESK. This CDR3 is 13 amino acids long. J gave up 7 bases and V 11 bases, and 13 bases lay outside the gene matches. Sequencing sought depths of 1 in 200,000 to 1 in 1 million T cells. The assay was immunoSEQ multiplex PCR, and TCRdb's table has in-frame clones only and misses some. The sample includes just over 200,000 clones, around 70% of them seen just once. This clone was seen a handful of times. Its antigen is undetermined. Sequences were derived from PBMCs, sampled after 12 months of ibrutinib treatment. The clonotype comes from a human donor with chronic lymphocytic leukemia. The chain employs TRBV14 and TRBJ1-2, with TRBD1 matching 7 bases. The CDR3 region is CASQTGNYAGYTF. CDR3 DNA sequence: TGTGCCTCTCAGACAGGGAATTATGCTGGCTACACCTTC.